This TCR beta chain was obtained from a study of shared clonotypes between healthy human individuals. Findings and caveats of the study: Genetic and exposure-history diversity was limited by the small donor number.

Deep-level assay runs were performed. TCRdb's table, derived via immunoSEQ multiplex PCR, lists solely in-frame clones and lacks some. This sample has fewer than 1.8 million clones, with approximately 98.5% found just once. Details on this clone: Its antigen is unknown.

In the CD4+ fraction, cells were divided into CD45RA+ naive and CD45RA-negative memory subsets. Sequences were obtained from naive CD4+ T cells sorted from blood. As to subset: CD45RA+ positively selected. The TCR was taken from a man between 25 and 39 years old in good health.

The CDR3 loop is CASSYGPGTGSEGYTF. Written as DNA, the CDR3 is TGTGCCAGCAGCTATGGGCCCGGGACAGGGTCGGAAGGCTACACCTTC. The chain links TRBV7-2 to TRBJ1-2, with 9 bases aligning to TRBD1. This CDR3 comprises 16 residues. CDR1 SGHTA and CDR2 FQGNSA come from the germline V gene. J gave up 8 bases and V 4 bases, and 14 bases lay outside the gene matches.